The clone carrying this T cell receptor (beta chain) has a handful of counts. The antigen is not known. The TCR beta cDNA libraries carried unique molecular identifiers. Roughly 500,000 cDNA molecules came from roughly 1 to 10 million T cells. A single record per CDR3 protein comes from TCRdb applying MiXCR to the PCR reads. Here the sample spans about 430,000 distinct CDR3 sequences, 39% being singletons. These data originate in a study of post-analysis software for immune sequencing data. Study information: Several disease courses (relapsing-remitting, secondary progressive and progressive-relapsing) of multiple sclerosis were included.

Whole-study results and caveats: Under the F measure, samples that were prepared in one batch clustered strongly together. Included in a set of about 5 TRBV segments more frequent in patients than controls were TRBV5-6, TRBV5-1 and TRBV20-1. Normalized Chao1 diversity was significantly reduced in patients versus controls.

Trimming took 0 bases from V and 11 from J; bases not matched to a gene: 11. The length of the CDR3 is 15 residues. CDR1 and CDR2 from the germline V gene are MNHNY and SVGAGI (reference sequence). The chain recombines TRBV6-6 with TRBJ2-5; 8 bases match TRBD2. Sequenced material: blood. This sequence originates from a girl between 2 and 10 years old with multiple sclerosis. CDR3 protein: CASSYSKVSEREQYF. The DNA for the CDR3 is TGTGCCAGCAGTTACTCGAAGGTTAGCGAGCGGGAGCAGTACTTC.